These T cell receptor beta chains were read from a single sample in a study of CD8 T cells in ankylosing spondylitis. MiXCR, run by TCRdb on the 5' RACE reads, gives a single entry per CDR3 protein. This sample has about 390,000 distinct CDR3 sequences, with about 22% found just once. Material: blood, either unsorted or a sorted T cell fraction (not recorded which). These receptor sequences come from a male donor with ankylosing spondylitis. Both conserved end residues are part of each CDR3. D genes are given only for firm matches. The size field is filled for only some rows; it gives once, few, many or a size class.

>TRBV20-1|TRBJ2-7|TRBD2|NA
TGCAGTGCCCTTTTAGCGGGAGTATCCGAGCAGTACTTC
CSALLAGVSEQYF
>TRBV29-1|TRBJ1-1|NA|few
TGCAGCGTTGAGTGGGCGGGGTCGAACACTGAAGCTTTCTTT
CSVEWAGSNTEAFF
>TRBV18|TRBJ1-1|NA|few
TGTGCCAGCTTACTCACCGGGACGGTGAACACTGAAGCTTTCTTT
CASLLTGTVNTEAFF
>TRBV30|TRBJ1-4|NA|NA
TGTGCCTGGAGTGTAATCAGGGATGAAAAACTGTTTTTT
CAWSVIRDEKLFF
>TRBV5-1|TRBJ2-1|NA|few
TGCGCCAGCAGCTTGGGGCAGGGCAGGGAGCAGTTCTTC
CASSLGQGREQFF
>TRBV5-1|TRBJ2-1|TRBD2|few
TGCGCCAGCAGCTTTAGCGGGAGGGCCCTAGATGAGCAGTTCTTC
CASSFSGRALDEQFF
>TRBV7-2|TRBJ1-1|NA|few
TGTGCCAGCAGCTTAGAGAGGGGGAGGTCTGAAGCTTTCTTT
CASSLERGRSEAFF
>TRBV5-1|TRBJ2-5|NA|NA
TGCGCCAGCAGCCCGTACAGCCCCCAAGAGACCCAGTACTTC
CASSPYSPQETQYF
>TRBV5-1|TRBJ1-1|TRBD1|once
TGCGCCAGCAGCATTGAGACAGGGGCTAGGACTGAAGCTTTCTTT
CASSIETGARTEAFF
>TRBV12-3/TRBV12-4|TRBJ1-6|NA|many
TGTGCCAGCAGTTTACGCCTACGTTCACCCCTCCACTTT
CASSLRLRSPLHF
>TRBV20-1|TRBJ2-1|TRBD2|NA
TGCAGTGCCACTGGACTAGCCAGAGGAGGGGATTACAATGAGCAGTTCTTC
CSATGLARGGDYNEQFF
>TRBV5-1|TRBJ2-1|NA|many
TGCGCCAGCAGCTTGACTCGGACTAACTACAATGAGCAGTTCTTC
CASSLTRTNYNEQFF
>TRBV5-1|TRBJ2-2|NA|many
TGCGCCAGCAGCCCGGTGCAGGGCGCGAACACCGGGGAGCTGTTTTTT
CASSPVQGANTGELFF
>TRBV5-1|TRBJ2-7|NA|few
TGCGCCAGCAGCTTGGTAGGGATGGAGGACGAGCAGTACTTC
CASSLVGMEDEQYF
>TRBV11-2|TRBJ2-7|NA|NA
TGTGCCAGCAGCTTAGCGGTTTTCCCCTACGAGCAGTACTTC
CASSLAVFPYEQYF
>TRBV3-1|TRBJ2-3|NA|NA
TGTGCCAGCAGCCAAATGGGGGCGAGCACAGATACGCAGTATTTT
CASSQMGASTDTQYF
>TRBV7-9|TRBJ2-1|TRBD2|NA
TGTGCCAGCGCGGTGGGACTAGCTGAGTTCTTC
CASAVGLAEFF
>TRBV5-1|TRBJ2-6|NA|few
TGCGCCAGCTTTTGGGAGACAGGGAGGGGGGCCAACGTCCTGACTTTC
CASFWETGRGANVLTF
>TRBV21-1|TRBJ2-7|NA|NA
TGTGCCAGCAGCGCCCGAAGGCTAGCGGGAGTTTCCCACGAGCAGTACTTC
CASSARRLAGVSHEQYF
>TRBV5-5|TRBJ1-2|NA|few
TGTGCCAGCAGCCCCGACCCGAACTACTATGGCTACACCTTC
CASSPDPNYYGYTF
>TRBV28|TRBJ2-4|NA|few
TGTGCCAGCAGTTTCTCGGGCCTCGCCCTATTTAACGGTGTTATGTTC
CASSFSGLALFNGVMF
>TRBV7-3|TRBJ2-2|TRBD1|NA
TGTGCCAGCAGGAAGACAGGGGCCAAGGACACCGGGGAGCTGTTTTTT
CASRKTGAKDTGELFF
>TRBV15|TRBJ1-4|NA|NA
TGTGCCACCAGCAGAGTGCGGGCTTTTAATGAAAAACTGTTTTTT
CATSRVRAFNEKLFF
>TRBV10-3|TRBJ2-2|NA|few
TGTGCCTCTGGACAGCAGGGTGGGGGGACCGGGGAGCTGTTTTTT
CASGQQGGGTGELFF
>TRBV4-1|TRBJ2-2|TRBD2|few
TGCGCCAGCAGCCAAGTGGGTAGCGGGATAGGTGGCGGGGAGCTGTTTTTT
CASSQVGSGIGGGELFF
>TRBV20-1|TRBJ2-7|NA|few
TGCAGTGCTTCTAGGCTCCTAACCGAGCAGTACTTC
CSASRLLTEQYF
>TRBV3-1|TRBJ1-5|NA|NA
TGTGCCAGCAGCCAAGGGAAGCGGCAGCCCCAGCATTTT
CASSQGKRQPQHF
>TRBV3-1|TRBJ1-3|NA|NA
TGTGCCAGCAGCCAAGAGGCAGGGAAAAGAAACACCATATATTTT
CASSQEAGKRNTIYF
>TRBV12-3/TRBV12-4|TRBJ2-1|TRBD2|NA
TGTGCCAGCAGTACCTGGACTAGCGGGGGCCGAAAGTTCTTC
CASSTWTSGGRKFF
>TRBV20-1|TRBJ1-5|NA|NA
TGCAGTGCCCGCCCCGCGGATAGCAATCAGCCCCAGCATTTT
CSARPADSNQPQHF
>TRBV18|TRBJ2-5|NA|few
TGTGCCAGCTCACCCGACACTTGGGCGGAGACCCAGTACTTC
CASSPDTWAETQYF
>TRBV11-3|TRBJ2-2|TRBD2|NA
TGTGCCAGCAGCCCCCGACTAGCGGGACCGGACACCGGGGAGCTGTTTTTT
CASSPRLAGPDTGELFF
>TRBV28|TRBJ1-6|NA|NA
TGTGCCAGCAAAGAGTTCAGGGATAATTCACCCCTCCACTTT
CASKEFRDNSPLHF
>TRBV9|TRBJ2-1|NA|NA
TGTGCCAGCAGCCCAGGAGATTGGACCAATGAGCAGTTCTTC
CASSPGDWTNEQFF
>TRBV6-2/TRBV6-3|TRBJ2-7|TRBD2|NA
TGTGCCAGCAGTAAAAGCGGGAGGGCCTACGAGCAGTACTTC
CASSKSGRAYEQYF
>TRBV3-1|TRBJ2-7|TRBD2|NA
TGTGCCAGCAGCGCACCGGGTAGCGGGAGGTCCTACGAGCAGTACTTC
CASSAPGSGRSYEQYF
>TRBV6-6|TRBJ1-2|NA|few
TGTGCCAGCACTGGACGGAGATCCTATGGCTACACCTTC
CASTGRRSYGYTF
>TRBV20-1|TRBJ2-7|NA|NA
TGCAGTGCGGGTCCAGGGATCGGCGAGCAGTACTTC
CSAGPGIGEQYF
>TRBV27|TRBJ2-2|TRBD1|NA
TGTGCCAGCACGTGGACAGGGAGGACCGGGGAGCTGTTTTTT
CASTWTGRTGELFF
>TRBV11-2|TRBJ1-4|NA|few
TGTGCCAGCAGCCCGCGGGACACGCCAACTAATGAAAAACTGTTTTTT
CASSPRDTPTNEKLFF
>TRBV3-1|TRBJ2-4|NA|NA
TGTGCCAGCAGCCAAGGGTCCAAAAACATTCAGTACTTC
CASSQGSKNIQYF
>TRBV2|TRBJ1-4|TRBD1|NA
TGTGCCAGCAGTGGGACAGGCGTAACTAATGAAAAACTGTTTTTT
CASSGTGVTNEKLFF
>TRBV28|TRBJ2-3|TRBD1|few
TGTGCCAGCCAAGACAGGGGTCCGATTTTGACGCAGTATTTT
CASQDRGPILTQYF
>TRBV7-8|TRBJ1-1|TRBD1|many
TGTGCCAGCAGAGCCGGGACAGAGAACACTGAAGCTTTCTTT
CASRAGTENTEAFF
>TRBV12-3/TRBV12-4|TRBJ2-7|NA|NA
TGTGCCAGCAGGAGACCCCCCGCGGAGCAGTACTTC
CASRRPPAEQYF
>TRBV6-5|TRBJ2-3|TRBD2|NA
TGTGCCAGCAGTTCCTTTCCGACTAGCGGGGGTACGCAGTATTTT
CASSSFPTSGGTQYF
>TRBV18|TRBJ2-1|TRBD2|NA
TGTGCCAGCTCACACGGACTAGCGGGAGACTATGAGCAGTTCTTC
CASSHGLAGDYEQFF
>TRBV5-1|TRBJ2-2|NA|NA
TGCGCCAGCAGCTTGGGGGGACTGCACACCGGGGAGCTGTTTTTT
CASSLGGLHTGELFF
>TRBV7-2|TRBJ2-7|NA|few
TGTGCCAGCAGCTTAGGGTCCTGGGCGGGAAACGAGCAGTACTTC
CASSLGSWAGNEQYF
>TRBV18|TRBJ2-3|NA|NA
TGTGCCAGCTCACCAACAGCTAGCACAGATACGCAGTATTTT
CASSPTASTDTQYF
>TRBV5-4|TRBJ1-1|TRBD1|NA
TGTGCCGGCGGGCGGACAGGGGGGTGGAGAAACACTGAAGCTTTCTTT
CAGGRTGGWRNTEAFF
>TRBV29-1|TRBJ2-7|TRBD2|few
TGCAGCGTTGAATGGCGCCTAGCGGGAGGTTCGAACGAGCAGTACTTC
CSVEWRLAGGSNEQYF
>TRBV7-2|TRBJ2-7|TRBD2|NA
TGTGCCAGCAGCATAGCCGGGACTAGGACCTACGAGCAGTACTTC
CASSIAGTRTYEQYF
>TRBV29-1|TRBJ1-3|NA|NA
TGCAGCGTCGGGGCTTCTGGAAACACCATATATTTT
CSVGASGNTIYF
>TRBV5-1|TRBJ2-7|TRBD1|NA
TGCGCCAGCAGCTTGACAGGGGGCTACGAGCAGTACTTC
CASSLTGGYEQYF